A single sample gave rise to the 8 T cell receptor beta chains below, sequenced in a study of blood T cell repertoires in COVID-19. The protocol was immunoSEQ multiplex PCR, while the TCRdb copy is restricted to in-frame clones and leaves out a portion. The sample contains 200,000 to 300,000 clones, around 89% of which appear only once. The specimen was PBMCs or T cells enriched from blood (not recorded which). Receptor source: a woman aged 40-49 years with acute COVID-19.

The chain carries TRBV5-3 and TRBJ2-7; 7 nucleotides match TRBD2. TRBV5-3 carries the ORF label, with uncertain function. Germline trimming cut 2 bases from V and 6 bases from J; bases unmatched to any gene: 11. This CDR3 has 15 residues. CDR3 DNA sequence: TGTGCCAGAAGCTTCCGCGGGAGATGGAGGCGCGAGCAGTACGTC. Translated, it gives CARSFRGRWRREQYV.

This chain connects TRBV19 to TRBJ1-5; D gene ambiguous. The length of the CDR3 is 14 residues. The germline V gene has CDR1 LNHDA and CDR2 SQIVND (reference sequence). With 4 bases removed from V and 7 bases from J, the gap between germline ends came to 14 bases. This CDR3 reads CASSSPGRRQPQHF. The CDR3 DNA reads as TGTGCCAGTAGTAGTCCGGGGAGGCGGCAGCCCCAGCATTTT.

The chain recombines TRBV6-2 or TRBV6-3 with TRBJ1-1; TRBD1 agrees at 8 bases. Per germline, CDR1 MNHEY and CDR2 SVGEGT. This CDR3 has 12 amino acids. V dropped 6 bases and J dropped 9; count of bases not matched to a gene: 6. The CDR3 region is CASSPDRGKAFF. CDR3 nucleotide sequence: TGTGCCAGCAGCCCCGACAGGGGTAAAGCTTTCTTT.

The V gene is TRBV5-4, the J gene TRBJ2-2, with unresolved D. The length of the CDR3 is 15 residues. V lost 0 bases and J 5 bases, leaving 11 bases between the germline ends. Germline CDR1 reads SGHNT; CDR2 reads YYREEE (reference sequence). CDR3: CASSLELAPTGELFF. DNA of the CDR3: TGTGCCAGCAGCTTGGAATTAGCACCGACCGGGGAGCTGTTTTTT.

The CDR3 region is CASNRDSTYEQYV. CDR3 sequence (DNA): TGTGCCAGCAACCGGGATTCCACCTACGAGCAGTACGTC. The chain couples TRBV5-6 to TRBJ2-7, with TRBD2 as a possible D gene (5 bases). CDR3 length equals 13 residues. V was shortened by 6 bases and J by 2 bases, with 12 bases between the two germline ends. Per germline, CDR1 SGHDT and CDR2 YYEEEE.

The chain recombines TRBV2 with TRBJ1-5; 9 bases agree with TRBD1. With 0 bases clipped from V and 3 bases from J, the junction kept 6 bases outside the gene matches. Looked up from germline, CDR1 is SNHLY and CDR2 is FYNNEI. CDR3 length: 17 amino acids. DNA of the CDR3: TGTGCCAGCAGTGAAGCGCTTCGGACAGGGGACAATCAGCCCCAGCATTTT. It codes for CASSEALRTGDNQPQHF.

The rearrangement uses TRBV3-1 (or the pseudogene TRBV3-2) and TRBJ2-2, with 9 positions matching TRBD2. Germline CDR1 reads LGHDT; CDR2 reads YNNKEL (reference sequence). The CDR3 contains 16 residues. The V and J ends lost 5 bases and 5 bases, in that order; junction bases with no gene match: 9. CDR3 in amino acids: CASSSPGLAWTGELFF. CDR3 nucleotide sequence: TGTGCCAGCAGCTCCCCGGGACTAGCATGGACCGGGGAGCTGTTTTTT.

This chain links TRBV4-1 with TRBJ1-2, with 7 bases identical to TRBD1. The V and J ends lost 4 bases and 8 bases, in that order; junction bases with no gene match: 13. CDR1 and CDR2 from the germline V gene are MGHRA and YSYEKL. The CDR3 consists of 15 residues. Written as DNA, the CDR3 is TGCGCCAGCAGCCCCCGGGACAGTTTAAACCGCGGCTACACCTTC. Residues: CASSPRDSLNRGYTF.